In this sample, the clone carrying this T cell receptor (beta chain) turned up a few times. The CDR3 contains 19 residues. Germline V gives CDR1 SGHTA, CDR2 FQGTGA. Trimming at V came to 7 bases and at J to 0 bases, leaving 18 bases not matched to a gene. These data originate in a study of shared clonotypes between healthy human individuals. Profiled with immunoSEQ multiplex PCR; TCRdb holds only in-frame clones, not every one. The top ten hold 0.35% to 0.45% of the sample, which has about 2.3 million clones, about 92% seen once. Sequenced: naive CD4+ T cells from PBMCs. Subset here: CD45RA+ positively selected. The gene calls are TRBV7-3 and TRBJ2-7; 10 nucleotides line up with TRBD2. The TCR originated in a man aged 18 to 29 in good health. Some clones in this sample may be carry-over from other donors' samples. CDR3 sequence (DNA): TGTGCCAGCACTCTTACGGGGCTAGCGGGAGATTCGGACTCCTACGAGCAGTACTTC. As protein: CASTLTGLAGDSDSYEQYF.